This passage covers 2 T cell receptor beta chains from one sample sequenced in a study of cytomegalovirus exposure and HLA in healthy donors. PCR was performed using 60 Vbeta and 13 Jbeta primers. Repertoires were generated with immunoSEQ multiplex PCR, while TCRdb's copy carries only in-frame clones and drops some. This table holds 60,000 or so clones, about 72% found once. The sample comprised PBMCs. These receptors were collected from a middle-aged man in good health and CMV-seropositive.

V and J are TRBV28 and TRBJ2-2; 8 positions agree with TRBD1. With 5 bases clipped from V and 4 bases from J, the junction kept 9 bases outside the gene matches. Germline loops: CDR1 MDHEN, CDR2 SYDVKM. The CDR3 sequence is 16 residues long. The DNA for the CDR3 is TGTGCCAGCAGTAGCAGGGGGCGCTGGGGCACCGGGGAGCTGTTTTTT. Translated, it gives CASSSRGRWGTGELFF.

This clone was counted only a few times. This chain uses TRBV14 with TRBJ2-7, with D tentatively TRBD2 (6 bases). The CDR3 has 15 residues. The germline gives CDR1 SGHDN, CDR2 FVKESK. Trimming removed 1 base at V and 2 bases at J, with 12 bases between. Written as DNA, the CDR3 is TGTGCCAGCAGCCAAGGTTTGGAGGGGACCTACGAGCAGTACTTC. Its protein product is CASSQGLEGTYEQYF.